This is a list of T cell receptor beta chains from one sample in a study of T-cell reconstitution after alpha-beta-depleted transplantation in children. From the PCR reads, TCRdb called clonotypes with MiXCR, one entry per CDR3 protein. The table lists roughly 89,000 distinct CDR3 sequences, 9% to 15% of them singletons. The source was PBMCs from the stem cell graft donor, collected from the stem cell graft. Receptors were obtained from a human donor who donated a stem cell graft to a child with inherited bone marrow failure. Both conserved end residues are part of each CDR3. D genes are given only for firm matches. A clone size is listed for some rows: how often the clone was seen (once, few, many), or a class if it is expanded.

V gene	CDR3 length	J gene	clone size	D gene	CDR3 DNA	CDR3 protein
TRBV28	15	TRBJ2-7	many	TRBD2	TGTGCCAGCAGTCCGGGACTAGCGGGTCCCTACGAGCAGTACTTC	CASSPGLAGPYEQYF
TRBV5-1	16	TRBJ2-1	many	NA	TGCGCCAGCAGCTTGTCCTACAGCCCCACCTACAATGAGCAGTTCTTC	CASSLSYSPTYNEQFF
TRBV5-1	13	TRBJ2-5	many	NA	TGCGCCAGCAGCTGGGGAAGTGGGGAGACCCAGTACTTC	CASSWGSGETQYF
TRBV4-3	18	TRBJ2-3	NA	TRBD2	TGCGCCAGCAGCCAAGATGAAAGGGGACTAGCGACCACAGATACGCAGTATTTT	CASSQDERGLATTDTQYF
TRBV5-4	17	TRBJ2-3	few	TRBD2	TGTGCCAGCAGCTCAACTAGCGGGAGGATTAGCACAGATACGCAGTATTTT	CASSSTSGRISTDTQYF
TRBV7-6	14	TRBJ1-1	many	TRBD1	TGTGCCAGCAGCTTAGGAGGGGGCGCGACTGAAGCTTTCTTT	CASSLGGGATEAFF
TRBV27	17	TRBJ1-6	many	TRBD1	TGTGCCAGCAGTCTCCGAATCGGACAGGGGCAGGATTCACCCCTCCACTTT	CASSLRIGQGQDSPLHF
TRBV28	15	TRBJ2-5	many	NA	TGTGCCAGCAGTGGAAGCGGGTCCAACCAAGAGACCCAGTACTTC	CASSGSGSNQETQYF
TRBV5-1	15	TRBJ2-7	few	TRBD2	TGCGCCAGCAGCTTGTATAGCGGGCAAGCCTACGAGCAGTACTTC	CASSLYSGQAYEQYF
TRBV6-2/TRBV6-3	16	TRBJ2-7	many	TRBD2	TGTGCCAGCAGTTTCGACGCGGGGGTGGCCACCTACGAGCAGTACTTC	CASSFDAGVATYEQYF
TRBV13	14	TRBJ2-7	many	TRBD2	TGTGCCAGCAGCCGACTAGCGGGCACCTACGAGCAGTACTTC	CASSRLAGTYEQYF
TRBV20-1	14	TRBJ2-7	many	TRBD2	TGCAGTGCTAGAGAGGGGACTACTAGTCGCGAGCAGTACTTC	CSAREGTTSREQYF
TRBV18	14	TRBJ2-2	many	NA	TGTGCCAGCTCACGCGGGACCGAAACCGGGGAGCTGTTTTTT	CASSRGTETGELFF
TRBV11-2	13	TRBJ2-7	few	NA	TGTGCCAGCAGCTTTCCCGGGGTCTACGAGCAGTACTTC	CASSFPGVYEQYF
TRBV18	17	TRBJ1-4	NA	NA	TGTGCCAGCTCACCACTTCTCTCAGGGTCGGCTAATGAAAAACTGTTTTTT	CASSPLLSGSANEKLFF
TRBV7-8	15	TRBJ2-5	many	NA	TGTGCCAGCAGCCCCCATGGGGGGAGGCAGGAGACCCAGTACTTC	CASSPHGGRQETQYF
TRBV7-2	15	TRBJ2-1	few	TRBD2	TGTGCCAGCAGCCGGACTAGCGGGAGATTAAATGAGCAGTTCTTC	CASSRTSGRLNEQFF
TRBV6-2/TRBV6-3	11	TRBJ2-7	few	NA	TGTGCCAGCAGCCCTTCCCACGAGCAGTACTTC	CASSPSHEQYF
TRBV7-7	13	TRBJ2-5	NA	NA	TGTGCTAGCAGCTTCGGGTGGAAAGAGACCCAGTACTTC	CASSFGWKETQYF
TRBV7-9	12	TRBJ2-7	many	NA	TGTGCCAGCAGCCCCGGCTATTCCGAGCAGTACTTC	CASSPGYSEQYF
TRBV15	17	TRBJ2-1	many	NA	TGTGCCACCAGCAGAGATCTTGAGAGTCTCTCCTACAATGAGCAGTTCTTC	CATSRDLESLSYNEQFF
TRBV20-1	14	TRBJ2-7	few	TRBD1	TGCAGTGCTACTTCGGGACAGGGTACCTACGAGCAGTACTTC	CSATSGQGTYEQYF
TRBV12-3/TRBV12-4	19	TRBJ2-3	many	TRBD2	TGTGCCAGCAGTTTGAGGCCTCGCGGGCTAGCGGGAGGAATAGATACGCAGTATTTT	CASSLRPRGLAGGIDTQYF
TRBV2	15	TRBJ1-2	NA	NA	TGTGCCGAAGAGCTAACAGATAAAGATAACTATGGCTACACCTTC	CAEELTDKDNYGYTF
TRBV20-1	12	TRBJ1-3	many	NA	TGCAGTGCTACAACATTTGGAAACACCATATATTTT	CSATTFGNTIYF